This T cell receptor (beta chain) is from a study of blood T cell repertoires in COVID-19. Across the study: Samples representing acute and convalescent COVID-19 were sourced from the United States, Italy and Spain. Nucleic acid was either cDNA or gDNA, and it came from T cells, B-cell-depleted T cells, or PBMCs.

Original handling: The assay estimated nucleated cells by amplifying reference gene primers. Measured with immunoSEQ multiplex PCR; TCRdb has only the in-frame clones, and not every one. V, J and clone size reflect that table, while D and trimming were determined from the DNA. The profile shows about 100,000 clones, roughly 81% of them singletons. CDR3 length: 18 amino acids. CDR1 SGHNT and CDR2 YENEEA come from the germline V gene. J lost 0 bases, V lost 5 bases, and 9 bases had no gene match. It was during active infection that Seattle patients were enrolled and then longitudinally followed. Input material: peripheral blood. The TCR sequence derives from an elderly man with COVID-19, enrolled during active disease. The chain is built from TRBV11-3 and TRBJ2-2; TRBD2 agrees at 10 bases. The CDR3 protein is CASSKTSGRAANTGELFF. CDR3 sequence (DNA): TGTGCCAGCAGCAAAACCAGCGGGAGGGCCGCGAACACCGGGGAGCTGTTTTTT.